This T cell receptor beta chain is drawn from a study of blood T cell repertoires in COVID-19. Across the study: PBMCs, B-cell-depleted T cells, or T cells provided the cDNA or gDNA that made up the material.

The authors' processing: Estimation of nucleated cell counts was performed using reference gene primer amplification. Method: immunoSEQ multiplex PCR; TCRdb's copy keeps in-frame clones and lacks some. V and J calls and clone size are given by that table; D and trimming were obtained from the DNA. The sample lists about 260,000 clones, 86% occurring once. Germline V gives CDR1 ENHRY, CDR2 SYGVKD. The CDR3 sequence is 13 residues long. Trimming stripped 0 bases from V and 7 bases from J, with 7 bases between. This receptor was identified in a man aged 40-50 years who had recovered from COVID-19. Input material: peripheral blood. The chain uses TRBV10-3 and TRBJ2-1; D is uncertain. The DNA for the CDR3 is TGTGCCATCAGTGAGTCAGTAGCAAATGAGCAGTTCTTC. Its translation is CAISESVANEQFF.